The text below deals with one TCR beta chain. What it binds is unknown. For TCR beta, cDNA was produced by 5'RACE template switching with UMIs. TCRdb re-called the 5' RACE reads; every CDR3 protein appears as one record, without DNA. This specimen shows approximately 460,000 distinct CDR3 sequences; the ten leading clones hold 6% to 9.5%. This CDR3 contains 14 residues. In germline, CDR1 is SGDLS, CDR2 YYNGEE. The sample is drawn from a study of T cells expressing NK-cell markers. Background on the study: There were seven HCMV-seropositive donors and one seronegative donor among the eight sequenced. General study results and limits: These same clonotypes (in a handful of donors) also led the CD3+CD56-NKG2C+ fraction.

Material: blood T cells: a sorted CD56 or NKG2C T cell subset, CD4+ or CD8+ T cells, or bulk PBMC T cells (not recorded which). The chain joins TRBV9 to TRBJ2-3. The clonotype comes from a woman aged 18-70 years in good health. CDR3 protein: CASSVEGSTDTQYF.